One and the same sample provided the 11 T cell receptor beta chains below, sequenced in a study of T cell changes during pregnancy in multiple sclerosis. The data were produced by immunoSEQ multiplex PCR, yet TCRdb's version contains in-frame clones alone and is incomplete. This table has 85,000 to 100,000 clones, 92% appearing once. Sequenced here: peripheral blood, sampled in the first trimester of pregnancy. Receptor source: a female donor with multiple sclerosis, enrolled in a pregnancy study.

This chain connects TRBV6-1 to TRBJ2-7, with 10 positions matching TRBD1. The J segment lost 3 bases and the V segment lost 9 bases, leaving 5 bases of the junction unmatched. The CDR3 totals 13 residues. The germline gives CDR1 MNHNS, CDR2 SASEGT. The DNA of the CDR3 is TGTGCCAGGATCCGGGACAGGGGCTACGAGCAGTACTTC. This translates into CARIRDRGYEQYF.

The chain uses TRBV28 and TRBJ2-2, with TRBD2 matching over 9 bases. Germline V CDR1 and CDR2: MDHEN, SYDVKM. There are 20 residues in the CDR3. V was pared by 3 bases and J by 0 bases, with 14 bases of the junction left unmatched. The CDR3 DNA reads as TGTGCCAGCAGTTTTTTGATGGCCCCGGCGGGAGGGCCGAACACCGGGGAGCTGTTTTTT. This sequence encodes CASSFLMAPAGGPNTGELFF.

The chain couples TRBV7-8 to TRBJ2-1, with 9 positions matching TRBD2. CDR1 and CDR2 from the germline V gene are SGHVS and FQNEAQ. The CDR3 spans 14 residues. The CDR3 sequence is CAAGGGASYNEQFF. The CDR3, as DNA: TGTGCGGCGGGAGGGGGGGCGTCCTACAATGAGCAGTTCTTC.

This chain links TRBV4-1 with TRBJ2-7; TRBD2 is a possible D gene (5 bases). The CDR3 length is 14 residues. Germline CDR1 MGHRA, CDR2 YSYEKL. V gave up 2 bases and J gave up 5 bases, with 13 bases separating them. CDR3 DNA: TGCGCCAGCAGCCAATCGCGGGTGATAGACGAGCAGTACTTC. Its translation is CASSQSRVIDEQYF.

The chain is built from TRBV5-1 and TRBJ2-7, with 7 nucleotides matching TRBD1. Germline CDR1 reads SGHRS; CDR2 reads YFSETQ. The CDR3 contains 16 residues. J was trimmed by 3 bases and V by 0 bases; bases with no gene match: 9. CDR3 residues: CASSLGGGGGVYEQYF. DNA of the CDR3: TGCGCCAGCAGCTTGGGAGGGGGCGGCGGTGTCTACGAGCAGTACTTC.

This sequence joins TRBV6-5 and TRBJ2-1; D not resolved. Germline-derived CDR1 and CDR2 are MNHEY and SVGAGI. Trimming cost V 2 bases and J 3 bases, with 5 bases left between them. The CDR3 runs 13 residues. The CDR3 coding sequence is TGTGCCAGCAGTTACCACAGCTACAATGAGCAGTTCTTC. Its translation is CASSYHSYNEQFF.

The chain couples TRBV28 to TRBJ1-2, with D unclear. Trimming removed 2 bases from V and 3 bases from J, with 4 bases in between. Germline CDR1 is MDHEN and CDR2 is SYDVKM. The CDR3 loop spans 12 amino acids. CDR3 sequence (DNA): TGTGCCAGCAGTTTACTGTACTATGGCTACACCTTC. Encoded protein: CASSLLYYGYTF.

The genes are TRBV28 and TRBJ1-1; D not resolved. V was pared by 2 bases and J by 4 bases, with 11 bases between. This CDR3 contains 14 residues. The V gene's germline CDR1 is MDHEN and CDR2 SYDVKM. The CDR3, as DNA: TGTGCCAGCAGTTTAGTAGGGAGGGTCACTGAAGCTTTCTTT. This translates into CASSLVGRVTEAFF.

CDR3 DNA sequence: TGCGCCAGCAGCCAAGCCAGAACCCGAAATGAAAAACTGTTTTTT. Translation: CASSQARTRNEKLFF. V usage is TRBV4-1 and J usage is TRBJ1-4, with D uncertain. The CDR3 is 15 residues long. Germline V gene sequence: CDR1 MGHRA, CDR2 YSYEKL. With 1 base removed from V and 5 bases from J, the gap between germline ends came to 11 bases.

V and J are TRBV9 and TRBJ1-3; 8 bases line up with TRBD1. Looked up from germline, CDR1 is SGDLS and CDR2 is YYNGEE. V dropped 0 bases and J dropped 0; count of bases not matched to a gene: 8. CDR3 length equals 18 residues. The CDR3 bases are TGTGCCAGCAGCGTAGGGGCGCAGGGGGCTGCCTCTGGAAACACCATATATTTT. It translates to CASSVGAQGAASGNTIYF.

The chain is built from TRBV7-9 and TRBJ1-5; D not resolved. CDR1 and CDR2 (germline): SEHNR, FQNEAQ (reference sequence). Trimming left V 1 base short and J 2 bases short, with 21 bases between. The CDR3 is 19 amino acids. The CDR3 protein is CASSLGRVAEAPGNQPQHF. As DNA, the CDR3 is TGTGCCAGCAGCTTAGGTAGGGTCGCGGAGGCCCCCGGCAATCAGCCCCAGCATTTT. Complete variable domain (other parts from reference TRBV7-9 and TRBJ1-5): DTGVSQNPRHKITKRGQNVTFRCDPISEHNRLYWYRQTLGQGPEFLTYFQNEAQLEKSRLLSDRFSAERPKGSFSTLEIQRTEQGDSAMYLCASSLGRVAEAPGNQPQHFGDGTRLSIL.